The 27 T cell receptor beta chains presented below share a single source sample, sequenced in a study of regulatory T cells in long-lasting Graves disease. As for time point: newly diagnosed GD, antithyroid drugs for less than 3 months. PBMCs were the source of the RNA used for TCR sequencing. Library construction for TCR beta used iRepertoire HTBI primers and Arm-PCR of CDR3 regions. TCRdb re-analysed the multiplex PCR reads in MiXCR, keeping a single row per CDR3 protein. The data hold about 330,000 distinct CDR3 sequences, with roughly 16% observed a single time. The same data also contributed to another study, on T cells in Graves' hyperthyroidism and ophthalmopathy.

Source: peripheral blood mononuclear cells (PBMCs), taken at new diagnosis, from a patient treated with antithyroid drugs. Source of these receptors: a woman in her late teens or twenties with Graves disease.

This clonotype was observed a handful of times. V and J are TRBV10-3 and TRBJ2-7, with 7 bases that match TRBD1. CDR1 ENHRY and CDR2 SYGVKD come from the germline V gene. The CDR3 has 15 amino acids. V lost 2 bases, J lost 0 bases, and 4 bases stayed unmatched. The CDR3 here is CAISEGRDSSYEQYF. DNA for the CDR3: TGTGCCATCAGTGAGGGTAGGGACAGCTCCTACGAGCAGTACTTC.

This clonotype was seen only once. The V and J genes are TRBV14 and TRBJ2-5, with D perhaps given as TRBD1 or TRBD2 (5 bases each). Looked up from germline, CDR1 is SGHDN and CDR2 is FVKESK. The CDR3 spans 15 residues. Trimming shortened V by 0 bases and J by 1 base, and 9 bases separated the two germline ends. CDR3 DNA: TGTGCCAGCAGCCAAGAATACGGGGCCCAAGAGACCCAGTACTTC. This sequence encodes CASSQEYGAQETQYF.

To note about this clonotype: With only one base between it and a far larger clone, this is likely a read error. The chain joins TRBV13 to TRBJ2-1, with TRBD2 matching over 13 bases. Germline CDR1 reads PRHDT; CDR2 reads FYEKMQ (reference sequence). CDR3 length: 15 residues. The CDR3 spells CAGSPRLAGGSEQFF. The CDR3 DNA reads TGTGCCGGCAGCCCCCGACTAGCGGGAGGAAGTGAGCAGTTCTTC.

In this sample, this clonotype turned up a few times. This chain uses TRBV7-9 with TRBJ2-7; no clear D. Trimming stripped 5 bases from V and 4 bases from J, with 12 bases between. Germline loops: CDR1 SEHNR, CDR2 FQNEAQ (reference sequence). CDR3 size: 13 residues. The CDR3 sequence: CASSDVVSYEQYF. CDR3 nucleotides: TGTGCCAGCAGCGACGTTGTGTCATACGAGCAGTACTTC.

This clonotype was detected many times. The chain links TRBV24-1 to TRBJ2-7; TRBD1 matches 7 bases. J lost 2 bases, V lost 3 bases, and 3 bases had no gene match. This CDR3 region has 14 residues. CDR1 and CDR2 (germline): KGHDR, SFDVKD. CDR3 amino acids: CATSDPGQPYEQYF. The CDR3 bases are TGTGCCACCAGTGATCCGGGACAGCCCTACGAGCAGTACTTC.

This clonotype has at least ten counts. The chain couples TRBV2 to TRBJ1-1; D gene uncertain. Trimming took off 0 bases at V and 0 bases at J, with 5 bases between the two ends. CDR1 and CDR2 (germline): SNHLY, FYNNEI. This CDR3 is 14 amino acids long. The CDR3 loop reads CASSEASMNTEAFF. Written as DNA, the CDR3 is TGTGCCAGCAGTGAAGCCAGCATGAACACTGAAGCTTTCTTT.

The table lists this clonotype with many counts. The chain uses TRBV3-1 and TRBJ2-7; D remains ambiguous. V was trimmed by 1 base and J by 3 bases, leaving 4 bases between them. CDR1 and CDR2 from the germline V gene are LGHDT and YNNKEL (reference sequence). The CDR3 consists of 12 residues. CDR3 region: CASSQANYEQYF. CDR3 in DNA: TGTGCCAGCAGCCAAGCGAACTACGAGCAGTACTTC.

This clonotype was seen at least ten times. The chain combines TRBV7-9 with TRBJ2-7; no clear D. Trimming took off 5 bases at V and 4 bases at J, with 18 bases between the two ends. Per the germline V gene, CDR1 is SEHNR and CDR2 is FQNEAQ (reference sequence). The CDR3 runs 15 residues. The CDR3, as DNA: TGTGCCAGCAGCCCGCGTATGGGCCGACTTTACGAGCAGTACTTC. Its translation: CASSPRMGRLYEQYF.

This chain joins TRBV15 and TRBJ2-2; D gene unclear. The germline V and J ends were trimmed by 0 bases and 4 bases, with 3 bases remaining between them. CDR3 length: 13 residues. Germline CDR1 is LNHNV and CDR2 is YYDKDF (reference sequence). The chain's CDR3 is CATSRDITGELFF. CDR3 sequence (DNA): TGTGCCACCAGCAGAGATATCACCGGGGAGCTGTTTTTT.

This clonotype was detected only a few times. The V call is TRBV12-3 or TRBV12-4, the J call TRBJ1-2; possible D gene TRBD1, 5 bases. The V end lost 5 bases, the J end lost 4 bases, and 11 bases lay between the germline ends. The CDR3 has 13 residues. Here the CDR3 reads CASSRQTSYGYTF. The CDR3 DNA reads TGTGCCAGCAGTCGACAGACCTCCTATGGCTACACCTTC.

As for this clonotype: Being one base from a much bigger clone, this may be a read error. The V gene is TRBV12-3 or TRBV12-4, the J gene TRBJ1-1; D perhaps matches TRBD1 (6 bases). The ends were cut back, 6 bases at V and 6 bases at J, with 20 bases in the middle. This CDR3 is built from 15 residues. The CDR3 nucleotides are TGTGCCAGCAGGAACCGGGACAAGGGGCTCGCTGAAGCTTTCTTT. The encoded protein is CASRNRDKGLAEAFF.

This clonotype was found a few times. The chain employs TRBV2 and TRBJ1-1; the D is unclear. Germline V gives CDR1 SNHLY, CDR2 FYNNEI. The V and J ends lost 0 bases and 3 bases respectively, with 11 bases between them. This CDR3 comprises 15 residues. The DNA of the CDR3 is TGTGCCAGCAGTGAAGCGGTCCCTGGGTACACTGAAGCTTTCTTT. Encoded protein: CASSEAVPGYTEAFF.

This clonotype was detected ten times or more. J is TRBJ1-3 and V is TRBV3-1, with no clear D. Trimming took 4 bases from V and 11 from J, leaving 12 bases between them. From germline, CDR1 is LGHDT and CDR2 YNNKEL (reference sequence). The CDR3 totals 12 residues. The CDR3 here is CASSLPVSPIYF. The CDR3 DNA follows: TGTGCCAGCAGCCTGCCGGTTAGCCCCATATATTTT. Complete variable domain (other parts from reference TRBV3-1 and TRBJ1-3): DTAVSQTPKYLVTQMGNDKSIKCEQNLGHDTMYWYKQDSKKFLKIMFSYNNKELIINETVPNRFSPKSPDKAHLNLHINSLELGDSAVYFCASSLPVSPIYFGEGSWLTVV.

The sample holds many counts of this clonotype. The chain employs TRBV11-2 and TRBJ2-3; D is unresolved. This CDR3 has 13 residues. V lost 3 bases and J lost 4, with 8 bases in between. Germline CDR1 and CDR2: SGHAT and FQNNGV. The CDR3 spells CASSLTQADTQYF. CDR3 nucleotides: TGTGCCAGCAGCTTGACCCAGGCAGATACGCAGTATTTT. The variable domain in full, with the rest retrieved from reference TRBV11-2 and TRBJ2-3, is EAGVAQSPRYKIIEKRQSVAFWCNPISGHATLYWYQQILGQGPKLLIQFQNNGVVDDSQLPKDRFSAERLKGVDSTLKIQPAKLEDSAVYLCASSLTQADTQYFGPGTRLTVL.

This clonotype was counted a few times. V usage is TRBV20-1 and J usage is TRBJ1-6; 7 bases fit TRBD1. This CDR3 has 14 amino acids. Trimming at V came to 4 bases and at J to 7 bases, leaving 7 bases not matched to a gene. Looked up from germline, CDR1 is DFQATT and CDR2 is SNEGSKA (reference sequence). The DNA for the CDR3 is TGCAGTGCTAAACAGGGGTCGTCCAATTCACCCCTCCACTTT. It is translated as CSAKQGSSNSPLHF.

V is TRBV9 and J is TRBJ2-7, with a possible D match to TRBD2 (5 bases). The V end lost 0 bases, the J end lost 6 bases, and 13 bases lay between the germline ends. CDR3 size: 14 residues. Germline V gene data show CDR1 as SGDLS and CDR2 as YYNGEE. The CDR3 region has the DNA TGTGCCAGCAGCGTAGATCTGGGAGTGGGCGAGCAGTACTTC. It specifies CASSVDLGVGEQYF.

This clonotype showed up many times. V and J are TRBV5-1 and TRBJ1-1, with D unclear. V was trimmed by 4 bases and J by 4 bases, leaving 20 bases between them. CDR1 is SGHRS, CDR2 YFSETQ, per germline. There are 16 residues in the CDR3. CDR3 in amino acids: CASSMHPTGSGTEAFF. CDR3 nucleotides: TGCGCCAGCAGCATGCATCCCACGGGATCTGGCACTGAAGCTTTCTTT.

There are a few counts of this clonotype. The chain's CDR3 is CSAPGLWTGGYTF. In DNA, the CDR3 is TGCAGCGCCCCAGGCCTGTGGACCGGCGGCTACACCTTC. The V and J genes are TRBV29-1 and TRBJ1-2; D gene uncertain. V shed 7 bases and J shed 8 bases, with 20 bases lying between them. This CDR3 has 13 residues. CDR1 and CDR2 from the germline V gene are SQVTM and ANQGSEA.

The chain carries TRBV19 and TRBJ1-5, with TRBD1 matching 7 bases. Trimming cost V 7 bases and J 0 bases; bases outside gene matches: 12. Germline V lookup: CDR1 LNHDA, CDR2 SQIVND (reference sequence). CDR3 length equals 17 residues. The CDR3 DNA follows: TGTGCCAGTACAGGGGGGGCCCAGGGTTATAGCAATCAGCCCCAGCATTTT. Residues: CASTGGAQGYSNQPQHF.

The V and J genes are TRBV7-2 and TRBJ2-1; perhaps TRBD2 as D (6 bases). CDR3 length equals 19 residues. Germline V CDR1 and CDR2: SGHTA, FQGNSA. V gave up 8 bases and J gave up 4 bases, with 30 bases separating them. The CDR3 reads CASGSDHRLEGVGYNEQFF. DNA for the CDR3: TGTGCCAGCGGATCTGACCATCGGTTGGAGGGAGTGGGGTACAATGAGCAGTTCTTC. Combining the CDR3 with reference TRBV7-2 and TRBJ2-1 gives the whole variable domain GAGVSQSPSNKVTEKGKDVELRCDPISGHTALYWYRQSLGQGLEFLIYFQGNSAPDKSGLPSDRFSAERTGGSVSTLTIQRTQQEDSAVYLCASGSDHRLEGVGYNEQFFGPGTRLTVL.

This clonotype has ten or more counts. This chain links TRBV13 with TRBJ1-5; 7 nucleotides align to TRBD1. The CDR3 extends over 12 amino acids. J gave up 7 bases and V 5 bases, and 2 bases lay outside the gene matches. The germline CDR1 and CDR2 sequences are PRHDT and FYEKMQ (reference sequence). The CDR3 sequence is CASSQGGQPQHF. The DNA for the CDR3 is TGTGCCAGCAGCCAAGGGGGCCAGCCCCAGCATTTT.

This clonotype was detected ten times or more. The chain employs TRBV6-1 and TRBJ1-1, with 9 bases matching TRBD1. The J segment lost 1 base and the V segment lost 4 bases, leaving 7 bases of the junction unmatched. CDR1 is MNHNS, CDR2 SASEGT, per germline. This CDR3 has 16 amino acids. The CDR3 DNA follows: TGTGCCAGCAGTGGTTGGGGGACAGGGTGGAACACTGAAGCTTTCTTT. The encoded protein is CASSGWGTGWNTEAFF.

In this sample, this clonotype turned up many times. The rearrangement joins TRBV3-1 to TRBJ1-1; D gene ambiguous. Germline V gene data show CDR1 as LGHDT and CDR2 as YNNKEL (reference sequence). Trimming removed 4 bases at V and 4 bases at J, with 19 bases between. This CDR3 has 16 residues. The CDR3 region has the DNA TGTGCCAGCAGCCGACCCCATTTAAACCTCCCCACTGAAGCTTTCTTT. Translating it yields CASSRPHLNLPTEAFF.

This clonotype has a count of ten or more. The chain links TRBV3-1 to TRBJ2-1, with 10 positions matching TRBD2. The V and J ends lost 6 bases and 2 bases, in that order; junction bases with no gene match: 4. The CDR3 is made up of 15 amino acids. Looked up from germline, CDR1 is LGHDT and CDR2 is YNNKEL (reference sequence). DNA of the CDR3: TGTGCCAGCAGTCCACTAGCGGGGACCTACAATGAGCAGTTCTTC. Protein: CASSPLAGTYNEQFF.

There are a few counts of this clonotype. The chain combines TRBV5-4 with TRBJ1-1, with TRBD1 matching 7 bases. The CDR3 sequence is 15 residues long. CDR1 SGHNT and CDR2 YYREEE come from the germline V gene (reference sequence). V lost 9 bases and J lost 1; bases outside the gene matches: 12. Here the CDR3 reads CATRQGVSQNTEAFF. The CDR3 region has the DNA TGTGCCACAAGACAGGGAGTAAGTCAGAACACTGAAGCTTTCTTT.

This clonotype has just a few counts. The J gene is TRBJ2-7, the V gene TRBV7-9; TRBD2 agrees at 11 bases. Unmatched junction bases numbered 10, after V lost 5 bases and J lost 7 bases. This CDR3 has 15 residues. Germline V gives CDR1 SEHNR, CDR2 FQNEAQ (reference sequence). The CDR3 nucleotides read TGTGCCAGCAGCCCACACCTTCGACTAGCGGGAGAGCAGTACTTC. Protein product: CASSPHLRLAGEQYF.

This rearrangement joins TRBV5-1 to TRBJ2-2; D remains unclear. CDR3 length: 12 residues. Per the germline V gene, CDR1 is SGHRS and CDR2 is YFSETQ. Between the trimmed V and J ends, which lost 4 bases and 1 base, there was a span of 2 bases. Here the CDR3 DNA reads TGCGCCAGCAGCGTGAACACCGGGGAGCTGTTTTTT. It codes for CASSVNTGELFF.